The present entry profiles one T cell receptor (beta chain) with its context. The target antigen is unknown. Trimming pared 0 bases from V and 7 bases from J, leaving 20 bases between. The CDR3 runs 16 residues. Germline CDR1 SGDLS, CDR2 YYNGEE. This sample is part of a study of OX40 agonist ivuxolimab in advanced cancers. The overall study: In this trial design, patients received ivuxolimab intravenously at 0.01 to 10 mg/kg every 2 weeks. Patients receiving dose escalation had hepatocellular carcinoma, melanoma, renal cell or head and neck cancer. Whole-study results and caveats: The mean number of expanded clones was higher in CD8+ T cells than in CD4+.

Assay used: immunoSEQ multiplex PCR; TCRdb lists only in-frame clones, some missing. Seen here are around 79,000 clones, around nine tenths observed once, and the top ten hold 2% to 2.5%. This TCR was recovered from an adult with an advanced solid tumor such as melanoma, head and neck, liver or kidney cancer. The V gene is TRBV9, the J gene TRBJ2-7, with D maybe TRBD1 (6 bases). The sample was CD4+ or CD8+ T cells sorted from blood, taken in a trial of the OX40 agonist ivuxolimab. CDR3 loop: CASSVDWGHTPREQYF. CDR3 nucleotides: TGTGCCAGCAGCGTAGATTGGGGACATACTCCTAGGGAGCAGTACTTC.